This T cell receptor beta chain emerged from a study of shared clonotypes between healthy human individuals. For the study at large: Every donor yielded three CD4 naive, three CD4 memory, two CD8 naive and one CD8 memory plate. General study points: On the whole, naive subsets had larger estimated richness than memory subsets had. A small donor pool kept down the genetic and exposure-history diversity that was represented. Among donors, sharing of clonotypes was expected to be affected by sequencing depth.

A remark on this clone: The antigen is undetermined.

TCRdb keeps only in-frame clones here, not all; method: immunoSEQ multiplex PCR. The sample has around 2.3 million clones; more than 90% are singletons. Germline loops: CDR1 SGHTS, CDR2 YDEGEE. This CDR3 is 13 amino acids long. V trimming: 6 bases; J trimming: 4 bases; junction bases outside the gene matches: 6. Sample: naive CD4+ T cells sorted from blood. The subset: CD45RA+ positively selected. V is TRBV5-8 and J is TRBJ1-2; 7 bases are shared with TRBD1. This clonotype was obtained from a man in his late teens or twenties in good health. For the CDR3, the DNA is TGTGCCAGCATAAACAGGGGTCCCTATGGCTACACCTTC. As protein: CASINRGPYGYTF.